This T cell receptor (beta chain) was profiled in a study of OX40 agonist ivuxolimab in advanced cancers. Trimming took 2 bases from V and 8 from J, leaving 12 bases between them. This CDR3 is built from 13 residues. In germline, CDR1 is SEHNR, CDR2 FQNEAQ (reference sequence). Sequencing used immunoSEQ multiplex PCR; TCRdb keeps in-frame clones, though not all of them. The sample lists 35,000 to 40,000 clones, roughly 90% occurring once. This sample comprised CD4+ or CD8+ T cells sorted from blood, obtained in a trial of the OX40 agonist ivuxolimab. This clonotype was sampled from an adult with an advanced solid tumor such as melanoma, head and neck, liver or kidney cancer. The V gene is TRBV7-9, the J gene TRBJ1-2, with D unresolved. The chain's CDR3 is CASSLPRSGGYTF. CDR3 nucleotides: TGTGCCAGCAGCTTACCCCGATCGGGAGGCTACACCTTC.